The 6 T cell receptor beta chains in this list originate from one sample, sequenced in a study of blood T cell repertoires in COVID-19. Only in-frame clones appear in the TCRdb table, and some are missing; sequencing was by immunoSEQ multiplex PCR. The sample consists of about 270,000 clones, about 87% of them appearing once. Sequences were obtained from PBMCs or T cells enriched from blood (not recorded which). The receptors were sampled from a woman aged 50 to 65 who had recovered from COVID-19.

V is TRBV19 and J is TRBJ1-2; D may be TRBD1 (5 bases). The CDR3 extends over 14 amino acids. Germline V gene data show CDR1 as LNHDA and CDR2 as SQIVND (reference sequence). V was cut by 6 bases and J by 2 bases, with 13 bases left in between. The CDR3 DNA reads as TGTGCCAGTAGCCTCCCGGGGGAGAACTATGGCTACACCTTC. This sequence encodes CASSLPGENYGYTF.

The rearrangement joins TRBV11-1 to TRBJ1-1; D gene uncertain. Germline V lookup: CDR1 SGHAT, CDR2 FQDESV (reference sequence). The ends were cut back, 5 bases at V and 1 base at J, with 14 bases in the middle. CDR3 length: 15 residues. The CDR3 protein is CASSPRPGTNTEAFF. For the CDR3, the DNA is TGTGCCAGCAGCCCTCGGCCGGGAACGAACACTGAAGCTTTCTTT.

This clone was seen a single time. This rearrangement joins TRBV9 to TRBJ2-5, with 8 bases lining up with TRBD2. The CDR3 covers 16 residues. Germline-derived CDR1 and CDR2 are SGDLS and YYNGEE. V lost 7 bases to trimming and J lost 3 bases; unmatched junction nucleotides: 14. The CDR3 DNA reads as TGTGCCAGCGCCCGCCCAGCGGGAGTAGGTGAAGAGACCCAGTACTTC. Its translation: CASARPAGVGEETQYF. Combining the CDR3 with reference TRBV9 and TRBJ2-5 gives the whole variable domain DSGVTQTPKHLITATGQRVTLRCSPRSGDLSVYWYQQSLDQGLQFLIQYYNGEERAKGNILERFSAQQFPDLHSELNLSSLELGDSALYFCASARPAGVGEETQYFGPGTRLLVL.

This clone occurred once. This sequence joins TRBV30 and TRBJ1-6; TRBD1 agrees at 7 bases. CDR3 length equals 14 residues. CDR1 and CDR2 from the germline V gene are GTSNPN and SVGIG (reference sequence). The V and J ends lost 0 bases and 8 bases, in that order; junction bases with no gene match: 4. CDR3 bases: TGTGCCTGGAGTGTTGGGACAGATTATTCACCCCTCCACTTT. Encoded protein: CAWSVGTDYSPLHF. Looking up the rest from reference TRBV30 and TRBJ1-6 gives the full variable domain: SQTIHQWPATLVQPVGSPLSLECTVEGTSNPNLYWYRQAAGRGLQLLFYSVGIGQISSEVPQNLSASRPQDRQFILSSKKLLLSDSGFYLCAWSVGTDYSPLHFGNGTRLTVT.

The V gene is TRBV29-1, the J gene TRBJ2-2; D gene ambiguous. With 3 bases removed from V and 1 base from J, the gap between germline ends came to 6 bases. The CDR3 sequence is 13 residues long. Germline assignment: CDR1 SQVTM and CDR2 ANQGSEA. Written as DNA, the CDR3 is TGCAGCGTTGATTACAAGAACACCGGGGAGCTGTTTTTT. Translated, it gives CSVDYKNTGELFF.

The V gene is TRBV5-1, the J gene TRBJ1-2, with D possibly being TRBD1 (5 bases). Germline V CDR1 and CDR2: SGHRS, YFSETQ. Trimming pared 0 bases from V and 8 bases from J, leaving 14 bases between. The CDR3 is 14 amino acids. In DNA form, the CDR3 reads TGCGCCAGCAGCTTGGAAAGGGGCCTGGAGGGCTACACCTTC. Encoded protein: CASSLERGLEGYTF.